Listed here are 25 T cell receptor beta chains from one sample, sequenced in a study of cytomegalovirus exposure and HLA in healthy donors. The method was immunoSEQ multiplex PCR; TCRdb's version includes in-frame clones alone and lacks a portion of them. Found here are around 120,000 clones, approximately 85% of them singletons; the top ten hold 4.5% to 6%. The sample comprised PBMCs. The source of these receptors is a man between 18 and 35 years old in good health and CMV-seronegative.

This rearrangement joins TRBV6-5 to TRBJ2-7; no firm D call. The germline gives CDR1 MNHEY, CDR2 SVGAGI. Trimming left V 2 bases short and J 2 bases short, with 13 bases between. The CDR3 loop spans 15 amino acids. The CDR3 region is CASSYEAAFTYEQYF. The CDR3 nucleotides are TGTGCCAGCAGTTACGAGGCAGCCTTTACCTACGAGCAGTACTTC.

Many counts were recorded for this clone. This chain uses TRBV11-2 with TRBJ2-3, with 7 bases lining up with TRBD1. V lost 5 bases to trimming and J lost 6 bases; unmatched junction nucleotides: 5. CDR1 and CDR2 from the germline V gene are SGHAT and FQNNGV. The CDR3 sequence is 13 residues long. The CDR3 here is CASSRTGEDTQYF. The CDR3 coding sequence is TGTGCCAGCAGCCGAACAGGGGAGGATACGCAGTATTTT.

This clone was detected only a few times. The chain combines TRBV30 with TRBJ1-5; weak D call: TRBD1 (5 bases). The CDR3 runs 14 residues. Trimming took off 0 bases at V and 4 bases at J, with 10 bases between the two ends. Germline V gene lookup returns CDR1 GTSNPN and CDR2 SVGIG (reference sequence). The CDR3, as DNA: TGTGCCTGGAGTGTACGGACACCAAATCAGCCCCAGCATTTT. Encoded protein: CAWSVRTPNQPQHF.

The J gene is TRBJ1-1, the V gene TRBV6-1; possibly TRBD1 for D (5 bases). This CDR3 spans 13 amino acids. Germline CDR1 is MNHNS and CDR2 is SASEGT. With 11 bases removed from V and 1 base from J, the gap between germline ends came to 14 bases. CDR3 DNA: TGTGCCTGCCGACAGTCATGGAACACTGAAGCTTTCTTT. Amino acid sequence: CACRQSWNTEAFF.

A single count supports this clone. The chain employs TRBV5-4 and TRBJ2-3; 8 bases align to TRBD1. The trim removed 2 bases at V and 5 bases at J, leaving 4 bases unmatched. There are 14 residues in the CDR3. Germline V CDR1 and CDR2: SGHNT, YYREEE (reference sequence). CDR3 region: CASSLGQGRDTQYF. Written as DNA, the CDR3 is TGTGCCAGCAGCTTAGGACAGGGACGAGATACGCAGTATTTT.

For the CDR3, the DNA is TGTGCCAGCAGCTCCCCCAGGGGGTTGCAAGAGACCCAGTACTTC. Its translation is CASSSPRGLQETQYF. V usage is TRBV5-4 and J usage is TRBJ2-5; 7 nucleotides match TRBD1. Trimming took 3 bases from V and 2 from J; bases not matched to a gene: 7. This CDR3 spans 15 amino acids. The germline V gene encodes CDR1 SGHNT and CDR2 YYREEE (reference sequence).

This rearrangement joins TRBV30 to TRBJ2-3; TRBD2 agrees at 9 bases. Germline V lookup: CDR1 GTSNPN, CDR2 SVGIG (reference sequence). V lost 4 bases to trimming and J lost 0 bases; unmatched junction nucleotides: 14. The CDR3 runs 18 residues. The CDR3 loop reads CAWIEGAAGGPSTDTQYF. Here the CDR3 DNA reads TGTGCCTGGATCGAGGGGGCAGCGGGGGGCCCGAGCACAGATACGCAGTATTTT. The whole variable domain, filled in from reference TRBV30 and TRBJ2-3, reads SQTIHQWPATLVQPVGSPLSLECTVEGTSNPNLYWYRQAAGRGLQLLFYSVGIGQISSEVPQNLSASRPQDRQFILSSKKLLLSDSGFYLCAWIEGAAGGPSTDTQYFGPGTRLTVL.

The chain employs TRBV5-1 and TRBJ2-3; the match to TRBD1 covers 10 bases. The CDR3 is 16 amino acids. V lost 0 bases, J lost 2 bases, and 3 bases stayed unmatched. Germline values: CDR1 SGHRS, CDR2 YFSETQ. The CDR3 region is CASSLGDRGFTDTQYF. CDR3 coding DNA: TGCGCCAGCAGCTTGGGGGACAGGGGATTCACAGATACGCAGTATTTT.

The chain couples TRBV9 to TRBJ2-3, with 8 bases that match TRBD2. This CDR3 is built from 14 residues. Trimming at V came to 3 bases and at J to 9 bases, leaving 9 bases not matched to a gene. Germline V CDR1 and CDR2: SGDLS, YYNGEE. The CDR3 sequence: CASSAGTRGDTQYF. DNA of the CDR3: TGTGCCAGCAGCGCCGGGACTAGAGGAGACACGCAGTATTTT.

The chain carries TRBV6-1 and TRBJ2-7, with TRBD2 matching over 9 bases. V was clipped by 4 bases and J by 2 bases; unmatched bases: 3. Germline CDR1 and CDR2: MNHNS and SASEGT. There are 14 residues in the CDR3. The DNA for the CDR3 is TGTGCCAGCAGTGTGGGACTAGCCCCCTACGAGCAGTACTTC. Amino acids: CASSVGLAPYEQYF.

In nucleotides, the CDR3 is TGTGCCAGTAGTATTAGGGACAGGGATAGAGATGGCTACACCTTC. Translating it yields CASSIRDRDRDGYTF. The chain recombines TRBV19 with TRBJ1-2, with 9 bases that match TRBD1. This CDR3 has 15 amino acids. Trimming took 3 bases from V and 6 from J; bases not matched to a gene: 8. Germline assignment: CDR1 LNHDA and CDR2 SQIVND (reference sequence).

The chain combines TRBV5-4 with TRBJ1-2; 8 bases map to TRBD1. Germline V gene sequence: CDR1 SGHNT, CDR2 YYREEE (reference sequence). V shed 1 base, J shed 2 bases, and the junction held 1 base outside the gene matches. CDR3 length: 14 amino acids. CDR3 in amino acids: CASSLRTGNYGYTF. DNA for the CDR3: TGTGCCAGCAGCTTGCGGACAGGGAACTATGGCTACACCTTC.

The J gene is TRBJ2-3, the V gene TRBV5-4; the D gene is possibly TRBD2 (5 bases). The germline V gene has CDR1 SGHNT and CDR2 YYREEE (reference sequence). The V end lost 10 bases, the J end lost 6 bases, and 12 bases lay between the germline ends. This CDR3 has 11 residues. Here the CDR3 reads CADGEWDTQYF. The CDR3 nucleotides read TGTGCCGACGGGGAGTGGGATACGCAGTATTTT.

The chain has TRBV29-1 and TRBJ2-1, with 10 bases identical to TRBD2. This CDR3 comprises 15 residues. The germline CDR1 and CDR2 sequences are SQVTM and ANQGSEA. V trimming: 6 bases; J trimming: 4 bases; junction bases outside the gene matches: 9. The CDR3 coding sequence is TGCAGCGTAGGTCAGACTAGCGGGCCATACAATGAGCAGTTCTTC. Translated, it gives CSVGQTSGPYNEQFF.

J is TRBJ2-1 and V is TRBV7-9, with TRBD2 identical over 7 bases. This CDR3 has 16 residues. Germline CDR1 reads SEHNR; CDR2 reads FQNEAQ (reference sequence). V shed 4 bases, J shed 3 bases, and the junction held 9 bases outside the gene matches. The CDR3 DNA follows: TGTGCCAGCAGCTCCATGACTAGCACGGACTACAATGAGCAGTTCTTC. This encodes CASSSMTSTDYNEQFF.

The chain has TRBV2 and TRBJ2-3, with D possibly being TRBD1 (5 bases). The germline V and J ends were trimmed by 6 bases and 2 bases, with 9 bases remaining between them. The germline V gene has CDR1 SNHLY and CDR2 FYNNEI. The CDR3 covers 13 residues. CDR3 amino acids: CASSPRDTDTQYF. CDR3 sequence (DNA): TGTGCCAGCAGCCCCAGGGACACAGATACGCAGTATTTT.

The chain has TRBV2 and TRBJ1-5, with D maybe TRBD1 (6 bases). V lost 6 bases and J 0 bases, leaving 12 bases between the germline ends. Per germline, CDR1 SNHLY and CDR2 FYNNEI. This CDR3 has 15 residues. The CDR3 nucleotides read TGTGCCAGCAGACCCGGACAGCGTAGCAATCAGCCCCAGCATTTT. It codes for CASRPGQRSNQPQHF.

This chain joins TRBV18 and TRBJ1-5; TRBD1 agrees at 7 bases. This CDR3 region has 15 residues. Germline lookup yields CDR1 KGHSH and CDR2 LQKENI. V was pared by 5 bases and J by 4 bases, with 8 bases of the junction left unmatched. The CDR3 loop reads CASSGIRDSNQPQHF. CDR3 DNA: TGTGCCAGCTCAGGAATCCGGGACAGTAATCAGCCCCAGCATTTT.

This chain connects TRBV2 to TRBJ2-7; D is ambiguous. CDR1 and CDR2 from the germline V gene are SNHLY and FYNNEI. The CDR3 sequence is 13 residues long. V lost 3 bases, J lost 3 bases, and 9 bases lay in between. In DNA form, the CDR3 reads TGTGCCAGCAGTGATACACGCAGCTACGAGCAGTACTTC. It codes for CASSDTRSYEQYF.

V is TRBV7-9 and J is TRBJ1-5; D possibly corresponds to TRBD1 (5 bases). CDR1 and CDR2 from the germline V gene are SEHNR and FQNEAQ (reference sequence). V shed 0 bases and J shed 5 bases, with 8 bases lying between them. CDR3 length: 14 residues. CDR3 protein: CASSLAQVDQPQHF. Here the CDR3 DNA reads TGTGCCAGCAGCTTAGCACAGGTTGATCAGCCCCAGCATTTT.

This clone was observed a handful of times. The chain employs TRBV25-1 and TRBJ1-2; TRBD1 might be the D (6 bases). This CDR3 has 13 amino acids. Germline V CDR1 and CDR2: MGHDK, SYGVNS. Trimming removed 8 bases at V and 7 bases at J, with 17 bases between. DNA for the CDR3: TGTGCCAGCGGCGAGCAGGGGCTTGTTGGCTACACCTTC. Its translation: CASGEQGLVGYTF.

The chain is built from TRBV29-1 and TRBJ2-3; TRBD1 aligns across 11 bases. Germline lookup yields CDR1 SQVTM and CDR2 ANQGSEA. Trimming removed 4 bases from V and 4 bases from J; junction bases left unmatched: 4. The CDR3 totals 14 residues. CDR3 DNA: TGCAGCGTTGGGGGACAGGGGGTGTCAGATACGCAGTATTTT. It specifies CSVGGQGVSDTQYF.

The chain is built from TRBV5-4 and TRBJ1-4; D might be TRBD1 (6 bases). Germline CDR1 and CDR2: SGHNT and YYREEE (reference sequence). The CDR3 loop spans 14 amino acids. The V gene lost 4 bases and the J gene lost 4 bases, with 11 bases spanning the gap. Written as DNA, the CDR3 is TGTGCCAGCAGCCCGGACAGCCGTAATGAAAAACTGTTTTTT. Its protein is CASSPDSRNEKLFF.

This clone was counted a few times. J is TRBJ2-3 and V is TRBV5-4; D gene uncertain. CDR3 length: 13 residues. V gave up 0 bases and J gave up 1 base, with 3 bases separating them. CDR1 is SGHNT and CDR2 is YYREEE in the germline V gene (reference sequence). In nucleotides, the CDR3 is TGTGCCAGCAGCTTGGTAGGCACAGATACGCAGTATTTT. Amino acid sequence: CASSLVGTDTQYF.

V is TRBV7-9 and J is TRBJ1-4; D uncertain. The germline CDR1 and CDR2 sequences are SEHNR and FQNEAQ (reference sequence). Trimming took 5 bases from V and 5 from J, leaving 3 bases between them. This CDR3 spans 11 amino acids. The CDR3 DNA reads TGTGCCAGCAGCCAGAATGAAAAACTGTTTTTT. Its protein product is CASSQNEKLFF.